The 20 T cell receptor beta chains given below trace back to one sample, sequenced in a study of OX40 agonist ivuxolimab in advanced cancers. TCRdb keeps only in-frame clones here, not all; method: immunoSEQ multiplex PCR. The profile shows about 45,000 clones, roughly 86% of them singletons. The sequencing here drew on CD4+ or CD8+ T cells sorted from blood, taken in a trial of the OX40 agonist ivuxolimab. The receptor source for this set is an adult with an advanced solid tumor such as melanoma, head and neck, liver or kidney cancer.

This clone has only a few counts. The V and J genes are TRBV6-5 and TRBJ2-5; 10 bases match TRBD1. Germline V gives CDR1 MNHEY, CDR2 SVGAGI. V shed 6 bases, J shed 5 bases, and the junction held 9 bases outside the gene matches. The CDR3 has 15 residues. CDR3: CASSLGTGDLETQYF. For the CDR3, the DNA is TGTGCCAGCAGCCTCGGGACAGGGGATCTGGAGACCCAGTACTTC.

As DNA, the CDR3 is TGTGCCAGCACAGGCAGTTCCTACGAGCAGTACTTC. Protein: CASTGSSYEQYF. The rearrangement links TRBV6-5 to TRBJ2-7; D not resolved. CDR1 and CDR2 (germline): MNHEY, SVGAGI. Trimming removed 7 bases from V and 1 base from J, with 8 bases in between. The CDR3 is 12 residues long.

The sample holds one count of this clone. The rearrangement joins TRBV19 to TRBJ1-1; D call uncertain. CDR3 length: 13 amino acids. V was shortened by 9 bases and J by 4 bases, with 15 bases between the two germline ends. Germline CDR1 is LNHDA and CDR2 is SQIVND (reference sequence). The CDR3 reads CASSSVVGTEAFF. The CDR3 DNA is TGTGCCAGCTCCTCCGTTGTGGGCACTGAAGCTTTCTTT.

This chain connects TRBV4-1 to TRBJ1-5; the D gene is possibly TRBD1 (6 bases). V shed 0 bases and J shed 5 bases, with 14 bases lying between them. CDR3 length equals 16 residues. Germline CDR1 is MGHRA and CDR2 is YSYEKL. The DNA of the CDR3 is TGCGCCAGCAGCCAAGAACCCGGACAGTATCATCAGCCCCAGCATTTT. Translating gives CASSQEPGQYHQPQHF.

This chain uses TRBV9 with TRBJ2-2; D possibly corresponds to TRBD2 (5 bases). The CDR3 spans 17 residues. The germline V gene encodes CDR1 SGDLS and CDR2 YYNGEE. V was cut by 3 bases and J by 1 base, with 16 bases left in between. The CDR3 nucleotides read TGTGCCAGCAGCGAACCCGCCGGGATCGGGAACACCGGGGAGCTGTTTTTT. This translates into CASSEPAGIGNTGELFF.

The chain joins TRBV5-6 to TRBJ2-1; D gene ambiguous. CDR1 and CDR2 from the germline V gene are SGHDT and YYEEEE. Trimming removed 4 bases at V and 10 bases at J, with 12 bases between. The CDR3 has 12 amino acids. CDR3 coding DNA: TGTGCCAGCAGCGTAAATAGTGGGGAGCAGTTCTTC. It encodes CASSVNSGEQFF.

The chain recombines TRBV15 with TRBJ2-5; TRBD1 matches 7 bases. J was trimmed by 0 bases and V by 2 bases; bases with no gene match: 6. This CDR3 contains 16 residues. The V gene's germline CDR1 is LNHNV and CDR2 YYDKDF (reference sequence). The CDR3: CATSRRGQSYQETQYF. In nucleotides, the CDR3 is TGTGCCACCAGCAGAAGGGGACAGAGCTACCAAGAGACCCAGTACTTC.

The CDR3 protein is CASQGDGAVSYEQYF. DNA of the CDR3: TGTGCCAGCCAGGGGGACGGGGCAGTCTCCTACGAGCAGTACTTC. The chain joins TRBV6-6 to TRBJ2-5, with 7 bases matching TRBD1. The J call could be wrong; TRBJ2-7 is a better fit for the DNA end. In germline, CDR1 is MNHNY, CDR2 SVGAGI (reference sequence). This CDR3 comprises 15 residues.

J is TRBJ2-6 and V is TRBV4-3, with TRBD2 as a possible D gene (5 bases). Per the germline V gene, CDR1 is LGHNA and CDR2 is YSLEER. The CDR3 totals 19 residues. Trimming shortened V by 1 base and J by 4 bases, and 20 bases separated the two germline ends. Written as DNA, the CDR3 is TGCGCCAGCAGCCAAGTATTCCTGGACTCCCGAACGGGGGCCAACGTCCTGACTTTC. Amino acid sequence: CASSQVFLDSRTGANVLTF.

The chain is built from TRBV7-9 and TRBJ1-4; 9 bases fit TRBD1. V was pared by 3 bases and J by 1 base, with 6 bases of the junction left unmatched. Per germline, CDR1 SEHNR and CDR2 FQNEAQ (reference sequence). This CDR3 spans 17 amino acids. The CDR3 sequence: CASSFSQGAGTNEKLFF. The CDR3 bases are TGTGCCAGCAGCTTTTCACAGGGGGCTGGAACTAATGAAAAACTGTTTTTT. Full variable domain (outside the CDR3, taken from reference TRBV7-9 and TRBJ1-4): DTGVSQNPRHKITKRGQNVTFRCDPISEHNRLYWYRQTLGQGPEFLTYFQNEAQLEKSRLLSDRFSAERPKGSFSTLEIQRTEQGDSAMYLCASSFSQGAGTNEKLFFGSGTQLSVL.

V is TRBV11-2 and J is TRBJ2-7, with D possibly TRBD1 on 5 matching bases. V lost 1 base to trimming and J lost 2 bases, with 12 bases between them. Germline loops: CDR1 SGHAT, CDR2 FQNNGV. CDR3 length equals 15 residues. This CDR3 is CASSLAGFRAYEQYF. In DNA, the CDR3 is TGTGCCAGCAGCTTAGCCGGCTTCAGGGCCTACGAGCAGTACTTC.

The chain uses TRBV11-2 and TRBJ2-1; 8 bases map to TRBD2. Germline V lookup: CDR1 SGHAT, CDR2 FQNNGV. The trim removed 3 bases at V and 7 bases at J, leaving 8 bases unmatched. CDR3 length equals 15 residues. The CDR3 is CASSFPAGELNEQFF. CDR3 nucleotides: TGTGCCAGCAGCTTTCCAGCGGGGGAACTTAATGAGCAGTTCTTC.

This clone was seen only once. This chain links TRBV9 with TRBJ1-1; TRBD1 might be the D (6 bases). The CDR3 runs to 13 residues. Germline loops: CDR1 SGDLS, CDR2 YYNGEE. Trimming removed 3 bases at V and 1 base at J, with 7 bases between. CDR3 residues: CASSEGQNTEAFF. The CDR3 bases are TGTGCCAGCAGCGAGGGACAGAACACTGAAGCTTTCTTT.

A remark on this clone: This sample also contains other DNA sequences that code for the same CDR3. The V gene is TRBV9, the J gene TRBJ2-7, with D uncertain. V shed 2 bases and J shed 0 bases, with 9 bases lying between them. CDR3 length equals 14 residues. Germline CDR1 is SGDLS and CDR2 is YYNGEE. CDR3 protein: CASSVVGSSYEQYF. In DNA form, the CDR3 reads TGTGCCAGCAGCGTGGTGGGCAGCTCCTACGAGCAGTACTTC.

The chain employs TRBV11-2 and TRBJ1-1; unclear D gene. This CDR3 has 14 amino acids. Germline CDR1 and CDR2: SGHAT and FQNNGV. Trimming shortened V by 3 bases and J by 1 base, and 9 bases separated the two germline ends. The CDR3 spells CASSFGVTNTEAFF. For the CDR3, the DNA is TGTGCCAGCAGCTTCGGCGTCACGAACACTGAAGCTTTCTTT.

The V gene is TRBV10-3, the J gene TRBJ2-7; D gene uncertain. The CDR3 runs to 15 residues. V gave up 0 bases and J gave up 3 bases, with 12 bases separating them. The germline gives CDR1 ENHRY, CDR2 SYGVKD. The CDR3 reads CAISESGTPDYEQYF. The CDR3 DNA reads TGTGCCATCAGTGAGTCGGGCACACCAGACTACGAGCAGTACTTC.

The chain couples TRBV6-5 to TRBJ2-5, with D maybe TRBD2 (6 bases). CDR3 size: 13 residues. The germline CDR1 and CDR2 sequences are MNHEY and SVGAGI. The V end was cut by 6 bases, the J end by 5 bases, with 13 bases between. CDR3: CASSLGGAETQYF. For the CDR3, the DNA is TGTGCCAGCAGCCTGGGGGGTGCGGAGACCCAGTACTTC.

The genes are TRBV13 and TRBJ2-2; the D gene is possibly TRBD2 (6 bases). The length of the CDR3 is 15 residues. The germline V gene has CDR1 PRHDT and CDR2 FYEKMQ (reference sequence). The V end was cut by 3 bases, the J end by 5 bases, with 13 bases between. CDR3 nucleotide sequence: TGTGCCAGCAGCTTCGGGGGAATTGATACCGGGGAGCTGTTTTTT. Translating gives CASSFGGIDTGELFF.

V and J are TRBV6-1 and TRBJ2-7; D is undetermined. The CDR3 consists of 10 residues. V lost 8 bases and J 3 bases, leaving 5 bases between the germline ends. Germline loops: CDR1 MNHNS, CDR2 SASEGT. Written as DNA, the CDR3 is TGTGCCAGCGGCGTCTACGAGCAGTACTTC. Protein: CASGVYEQYF.

CDR3 nucleotide sequence: TGTGCCAGCAGCCGAGGGGAGGGTGAAGCTTTCTTT. Translation gives CASSRGEGEAFF. The chain carries TRBV5-6 and TRBJ1-1; the D gene is possibly TRBD1 (5 bases). Trimming pared 4 bases from V and 7 bases from J, leaving 11 bases between. The germline gives CDR1 SGHDT, CDR2 YYEEEE. CDR3 length: 12 residues.